This T cell receptor beta chain comes out of a study of blood T cells in healthy people across ages. Combining a sample-barcoded 5' primer with a J-beta primer mix, a second PCR ran for roughly 7 to 12 cycles. Using its own MiXCR run on the 5' RACE reads, TCRdb lists one record per CDR3 protein. The data show hundreds of thousands of distinct CDR3 sequences, with 58% seen just once and more than 35% held by the top ten. Unmatched junction bases numbered 6, after V lost 6 bases and J lost 7 bases. This CDR3 region has 13 residues. A minimum of 7 million PBMCs was isolated per sample. This sequence was found in a man in his 60s in good health. V and J are TRBV12-3 or TRBV12-4 and TRBJ2-1; 7 nucleotides line up with TRBD2. The material sequenced was blood. As DNA, the CDR3 is TGTGCCAGCAGGCCCGCGGGGGTGAATGAGCAGTTCTTC. This sequence encodes CASRPAGVNEQFF.